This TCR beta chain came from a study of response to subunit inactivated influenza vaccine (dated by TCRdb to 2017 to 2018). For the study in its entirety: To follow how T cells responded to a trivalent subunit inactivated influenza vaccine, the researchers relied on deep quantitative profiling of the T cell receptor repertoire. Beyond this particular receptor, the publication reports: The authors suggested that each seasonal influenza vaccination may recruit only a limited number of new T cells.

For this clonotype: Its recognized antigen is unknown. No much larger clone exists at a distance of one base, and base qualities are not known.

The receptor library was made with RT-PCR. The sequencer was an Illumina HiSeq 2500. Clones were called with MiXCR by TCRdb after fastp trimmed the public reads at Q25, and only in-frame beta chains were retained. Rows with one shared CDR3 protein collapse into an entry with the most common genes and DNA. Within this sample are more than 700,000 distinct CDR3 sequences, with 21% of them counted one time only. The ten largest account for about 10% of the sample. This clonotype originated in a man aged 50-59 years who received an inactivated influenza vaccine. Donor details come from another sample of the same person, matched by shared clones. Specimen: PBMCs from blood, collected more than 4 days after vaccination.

In nucleotides, the sequence is TGCAGTGCAGAGGGCGGCAAGACCCAGTACTTC. Its protein is CSAEGGKTQYF. The sequence joins TRBV20-1 to TRBJ2-5, with a weak D call of TRBD2 (5 bases match). Per the germline V gene (reference sequence), DFQATT is the CDR1 and SNEGSKA is the CDR2. V loses 6 bases of germline sequence and J loses 6 bases, and the interval between the two ends is 11 bases. From cysteine to phenylalanine, the CDR3 is 11 amino acids long. The DNA shown is the 33-base CDR3, in frame from base 1.